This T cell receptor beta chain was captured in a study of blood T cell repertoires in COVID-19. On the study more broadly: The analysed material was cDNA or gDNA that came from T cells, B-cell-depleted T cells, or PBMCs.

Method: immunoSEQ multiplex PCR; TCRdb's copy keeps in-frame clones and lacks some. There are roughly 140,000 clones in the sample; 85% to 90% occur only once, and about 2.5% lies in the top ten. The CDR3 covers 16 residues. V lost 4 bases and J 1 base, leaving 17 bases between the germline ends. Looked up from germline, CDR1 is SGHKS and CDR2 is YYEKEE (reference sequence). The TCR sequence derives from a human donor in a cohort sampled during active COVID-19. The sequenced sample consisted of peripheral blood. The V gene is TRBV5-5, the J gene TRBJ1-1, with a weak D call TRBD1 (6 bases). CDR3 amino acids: CASSTRTDFPNTEAFF. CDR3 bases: TGTGCCAGCAGCACCCGGACAGATTTTCCGAACACTGAAGCTTTCTTT.